This TCR beta chain was sequenced for a study of breast tumors, draining lymph nodes, adjacent tissues. This clonotype appeared a single time. Given the absence of the conserved phenylalanine or tryptophan at the CDR3 end, a read error is likely. TCRdb re-called the multiplex PCR reads through MiXCR, storing one row per CDR3 protein. The sample carries some 130,000 distinct CDR3 sequences, less than 20% recorded once. The lymph nodes were axillary draining lymph nodes from breast cancer patients. The V gene lost 3 bases and the J gene lost 5 bases, with 22 bases spanning the gap. The CDR3 loop spans 16 amino acids. In germline, CDR1 is DFQATT, CDR2 SNEGSKA (reference sequence).

This chain links TRBV20-1 with TRBJ2-5; TRBD1 might be the D (6 bases). This clonotype was obtained from a female donor with breast cancer. Some clones in this sample may be carry-over from other donors' samples. The material sequenced was axillary lymph node tissue. CDR3 DNA sequence: TGCAGTGCTAGTAGGGGGACCTCAACCTGGTTGGAGACCCAGTACCTC. The encoded protein is CSASRGTSTWLETQYL.